Included here is one T cell receptor beta chain sequence, with context. Its antigen is unidentified. The CDR3 loop spans 14 amino acids. Trimming removed 10 bases from V and 0 bases from J; junction bases left unmatched: 6. Germline loops: CDR1 MNHNS, CDR2 SASEGT. This record comes from a study of cytomegalovirus exposure and HLA in healthy donors. Whole-study context: Samples from HLA-typed donors yielded about 80 million unique TCRs in an early data release. Study conclusions and caveats: Relative to equally common others, HLA-associated TCR beta chains showed greater clonal expansion in a later analysis. In terms of immune exposure information, only CMV serostatus was available. Cytomegalovirus status was reportedly diagnosed by the classifier with high sensitivity and specificity.

PCR primers comprised 60 Vbeta and 13 Jbeta primers. Profiling relied on immunoSEQ multiplex PCR, and the TCRdb table lists in-frame clones only, not all of them. The table lists 90,000 to 140,000 clones, about four fifths of them singletons, with 2.1% in the top ten. This clonotype originated in a man aged 30-40 years in good health and CMV-seronegative. The sequencing sample was made of PBMCs. The chain carries TRBV6-1 and TRBJ2-7; 10 bases align to TRBD2. CDR3: CATEREGNSYEQYF. The CDR3 DNA reads TGTGCCACTGAGCGGGAGGGCAACTCCTACGAGCAGTACTTC.